This entry lists 12 T cell receptor beta chains sequenced from one sample in a study of cytomegalovirus exposure and HLA in healthy donors. It was with 60 Vbeta and 13 Jbeta primers that the PCR ran. Only in-frame clones appear in the TCRdb table, and some are missing; sequencing was by immunoSEQ multiplex PCR. The sample records roughly 190,000 clones, about 85% being singletons. The sample taken for sequencing was PBMCs. These receptors were taken from a man aged 50 or older in good health and CMV-seronegative.

In DNA, the CDR3 is TGTGCCTGGAGTCTTTGGGGGGGGAATCAGCCCCAGCATTTT. Translation: CAWSLWGGNQPQHF. The chain joins TRBV30 to TRBJ1-5; tentative D call: TRBD1 (5 bases). CDR1 GTSNPN and CDR2 SVGIG come from the germline V gene (reference sequence). This CDR3 spans 14 amino acids. Trimming took off 2 bases at V and 4 bases at J, with 12 bases between the two ends.

J is TRBJ1-4 and V is TRBV27; a possible D gene is TRBD1 (6 bases). There are 14 residues in the CDR3. Germline CDR1 MNHEY, CDR2 SMNVEV (reference sequence). V was clipped by 6 bases and J by 7 bases, with 15 bases between them. The CDR3 sequence is CASRPTGIGEKLFF. In DNA form, the CDR3 reads TGTGCCAGCAGACCCACAGGGATAGGTGAAAAACTGTTTTTT.

This clone was seen a handful of times. The genes are TRBV2 and TRBJ1-2, with D perhaps matching TRBD1 (6 bases). Trimming shortened V by 8 bases and J by 4 bases, and 20 bases separated the two germline ends. This CDR3 spans 15 amino acids. Germline assignment: CDR1 SNHLY and CDR2 FYNNEI. CDR3 coding DNA: TGTGCCAGCTCCCAATTGGCAGGGGTTAGCTATGGCTACACCTTC. Translation gives CASSQLAGVSYGYTF.

CDR3 DNA: TGTGCCAGCAGGATGACGGGAGGGGCTGGCTATGGCTACACCTTC. Its translation is CASRMTGGAGYGYTF. The chain carries TRBV7-8 and TRBJ1-2, with D perhaps matching TRBD1 (5 bases). This CDR3 comprises 15 residues. Germline V lookup: CDR1 SGHVS, CDR2 FQNEAQ. V dropped 6 bases and J dropped 4 bases, with 18 bases sitting between them.

The chain has TRBV19 and TRBJ1-5; D unresolved. V dropped 7 bases and J dropped 6 bases, with 10 bases sitting between them. Germline CDR1 LNHDA, CDR2 SQIVND (reference sequence). The CDR3 is 12 residues long. The CDR3 region has the DNA TGTGCCAGTACCGAGGGCGGTCAGCCCCAGCATTTT. As protein: CASTEGGQPQHF.

The V gene is TRBV5-1, the J gene TRBJ1-2, with D tentatively TRBD1 (5 bases). CDR1 is SGHRS and CDR2 is YFSETQ in the germline V gene. Trimming shortened V by 7 bases and J by 4 bases, and 14 bases separated the two germline ends. The CDR3 consists of 13 residues. CDR3 in DNA: TGCGCCAGCCGAGGACCGGGGGGCTATGGCTACACCTTC. Protein: CASRGPGGYGYTF.

CDR3 residues: CASSPGTGGMSDTEAFF. As DNA, the CDR3 is TGTGCCAGCTCACCCGGGACAGGGGGAATGTCGGACACTGAAGCTTTCTTT. The V call is TRBV18, the J call TRBJ1-1; 11 positions match TRBD1. The CDR3 has 17 amino acids. Germline V CDR1 and CDR2: KGHSH, LQKENI. The J segment lost 3 bases and the V segment lost 3 bases, leaving 9 bases of the junction unmatched.

The chain combines TRBV9 with TRBJ1-6; possibly TRBD1 for D (5 bases). Per germline, CDR1 SGDLS and CDR2 YYNGEE. This CDR3 has 13 residues. Trimming took off 0 bases at V and 8 bases at J, with 6 bases between the two ends. The CDR3 bases are TGTGCCAGCAGCGTAGAGGGGTATTCACCCCTCCACTTT. This gives the protein CASSVEGYSPLHF. The variable domain in full, with the rest retrieved from reference TRBV9 and TRBJ1-6, is DSGVTQTPKHLITATGQRVTLRCSPRSGDLSVYWYQQSLDQGLQFLIQYYNGEERAKGNILERFSAQQFPDLHSELNLSSLELGDSALYFCASSVEGYSPLHFGNGTRLTVT.

V is TRBV12-5 and J is TRBJ1-3; TRBD1 is a possible D gene (6 bases). CDR3 size: 15 residues. V was cut by 6 bases and J by 4 bases, with 16 bases left in between. Germline CDR1 is LGHNT and CDR2 is FRNRAP. The CDR3 nucleotides read TGTGCTAGTGGCCTCCAGGGGCCCCTCGGAAACACCATATATTTT. Residues: CASGLQGPLGNTIYF.

The V and J genes are TRBV7-3 and TRBJ1-3, with D maybe TRBD1 (5 bases). Germline-derived CDR1 and CDR2 are SGHTA and FQGTGA. The V and J ends lost 3 bases and 3 bases respectively, with 6 bases between them. CDR3 length: 13 amino acids. This CDR3 is CASSFGGGNTIYF. CDR3 DNA: TGTGCCAGCAGCTTCGGGGGTGGAAACACCATATATTTT.

Concerning this clone itself: Mismatch with germline at one junction end may stem from a read error. The chain combines TRBV7-7 with TRBJ2-2; 12 nucleotides line up with TRBD2. This CDR3 has 18 residues. Germline assignment: CDR1 SSHAT and CDR2 FNYEAQ (reference sequence). The CDR3 here is CASSLTSGGPINTGELFF. DNA for the CDR3: TGTGCTAGCAGCTTAACTAGCGGGGGGCCTATTAACACCGGGGAGCTGTTTTTT. Full variable domain (remainder filled in from reference TRBV7-7 and TRBJ2-2): GAGVSQSPRYKVTKRGQDVTLRCDPISSHATLYWYQQALGQGPEFLTYFNYEAQPDKSGLPSDRFSAERPEGSISTLTIQRTEQRDSAMYRCASSLTSGGPINTGELFFGEGSRLTVL.

This chain joins TRBV4-1 and TRBJ1-1; TRBD1 matches 8 bases. The length of the CDR3 is 16 residues. Trimming took 0 bases from V and 5 from J; bases not matched to a gene: 8. Germline loops: CDR1 MGHRA, CDR2 YSYEKL. DNA for the CDR3: TGCGCCAGCAGCCAAGAGGACAGGGCTAGGAAAACTGAAGCTTTCTTT. Translation gives CASSQEDRARKTEAFF.